Sequencing of this T cell receptor beta chain was carried out in a study of a mutant IDH1 vaccine in newly diagnosed glioma. Background on the study: Patients got their first vaccination 4-6 weeks after radiotherapy alone, or with temozolomide cycles.

The time point was: week 5, during vaccination. Every single dose of the vaccine, 300 ug of mutant IDH1 20-mer peptide, came with topical imiquimod. The repertoire was sequenced with immunoSEQ multiplex PCR; TCRdb's copy has only in-frame clones and lacks some. The table records tens of thousands of clones, around four fifths of them present only once. This CDR3 is 14 amino acids long. CDR1 and CDR2 (germline): GTSNPN, SVGIG (reference sequence). V lost 4 bases, J lost 8 bases, and 6 bases stayed unmatched. The count of this clone is one. Its antigen is not identified. The chain combines TRBV30 with TRBJ1-6; TRBD1 matches 9 bases. The clonotype originates from a woman between 45 and 60 years old with glioma. Sequencing used PBMCs, obtained from a glioma patient whose treatment included an IDH1 peptide vaccine. CDR3 in amino acids: CAWTNRGRDSPLHF. CDR3 bases: TGTGCCTGGACTAACAGGGGGCGAGATTCACCCCTCCACTTT.